This T cell receptor (beta chain) is from a study of human thymus T cells. Broader study findings: In thymic and blood repertoires alike, V and J usage looked biased.

Corrective surgery for congenital heart defects was being performed on the healthy Finnish infants who were the donors. Repertoires were generated with immunoSEQ multiplex PCR, while TCRdb's copy carries only in-frame clones and drops some. The sample holds some 57,000 clones, 94% seen once. Note on this clone: What it recognizes is unknown.

This CDR3 region has 16 residues. Germline values: CDR1 SGHAT, CDR2 FQNNGV. J gave up 4 bases and V 5 bases, and 14 bases lay outside the gene matches. V gene TRBV11-2 combines with J gene TRBJ2-7; 7 bases fit TRBD2. This clonotype originated in a boy under two years old with a congenital heart defect but otherwise immunologically healthy. The specimen sequenced was blood. Here the CDR3 reads CASSPMGGSLGYEQYF. The CDR3 DNA sequence: TGTGCCAGCAGCCCGATGGGGGGGTCCCTCGGTTACGAGCAGTACTTC.